This T cell receptor (beta chain) is drawn from a study of blood T cells in healthy people across ages. Whole-study results and caveats: With unsorted PBMCs, a conclusive comparison of naive versus antigen-experienced cells was not possible.

Each sample had at least 7 million PBMCs isolated. A word on this clonotype: Its antigen is currently unknown.

A second roughly 7 to 12 cycle PCR used barcoded and J-beta primers. TCRdb used MiXCR to reprocess the 5' RACE reads, holding one entry per CDR3 protein. Among some 1.4 million distinct CDR3 sequences listed, 40% to 50% were seen once. The CDR3 is 18 residues long. Losses at the gene ends were 4 bases for V and 1 base for J; bases not matched to a gene: 12. The germline V gene encodes CDR1 SGHTA and CDR2 FQGNSA. The sequenced sample consisted of blood. This clonotype was sampled from a young woman in good health. The chain recombines TRBV7-2 with TRBJ2-4; 8 nucleotides line up with TRBD2. CDR3 sequence: CASSSAAAGVPAKNIQYF. The CDR3 bases are TGTGCCAGCAGCTCGGCGGCAGCGGGGGTGCCTGCCAAAAACATTCAGTACTTC.